This T cell receptor beta chain was sequenced for a study of identical twins. Notes on the study in general: Less excess twin sharing appeared in beta out-of-frame sequences. Out-of-frame sharing of TCR alpha in monozygotic twins was underestimated by models. Carriage of fewer insertions was seen in abundant cord blood beta clonotypes, whereas memory repertoires showed none.

CDR1 and CDR2 from the germline V gene are KGHDR and SFDVKD. This CDR3 has 16 residues. Trimming took 4 bases from V and 5 from J, leaving 20 bases between them. This clonotype was seen ten or more times. Its antigen remains unidentified. It was template switching that added a universal primer site, and there were unique molecular identifiers on the cDNA. TCRdb itself ran the 5' RACE reads through MiXCR, one entry per CDR3 protein. The data show 450,000 or so distinct CDR3 sequences, roughly an eighth seen once. A further study also used this sample, focusing on yellow fever vaccine responses in identical twins.

The rearrangement links TRBV24-1 to TRBJ2-7; D is perhaps TRBD2 (5 bases). This TCR derives from a woman between 18 and 29 years old in good health. Specimen: CD4+ T cells sorted from blood. The CDR3: CATSEGTSGRRHEQYF. The CDR3 DNA sequence: TGTGCCACCAGTGAGGGCACTAGTGGGAGACGTCACGAGCAGTACTTC.